The following is a T cell receptor (beta chain) sequence with its context. Its antigen is unknown. The data belong to a study of T cell repertoires in cytomegalovirus infection. Overall study context: The authors relied on CMV epitopes, both recently identified HLA-C-restricted and well-studied HLA-B-restricted. The public TCR beta signatures pointed to both CMV infection and matching HLA type.

Whole-study results and caveats: There were carriers of CMV plus the relevant HLA, and cumulative public TCR beta family frequency identified them. What dominated the ex vivo response were HLA-C-restricted CMV-specific TCR beta clonotypes.

In TCRdb, the reads were re-called with MiXCR into one record per CDR3 protein. The data contain about 310,000 distinct CDR3 sequences, 20% to 25% of them seen just once; the ten biggest clones take up about 14%. The material was cultured PBMCs, obtained from culture after CMV antigen stimulation. This sequence was found in a human donor in good health (CMV status not recorded). Some clones in this sample may be carry-over from other donors' samples.

The DNA for the CDR3 is TGTGCCAGCAGTGAATACGGCAAACCCTACGAGCAGTACTTC. Translating gives CASSEYGKPYEQYF. The chain has TRBV25-1 and TRBJ2-7; D uncertain. The CDR3 has 14 residues. CDR1 MGHDK and CDR2 SYGVNS come from the germline V gene. V was pared by 0 bases and J by 2 bases, with 8 bases between.